Listed below are T cell receptor beta chains from one sample, sequenced in a study of cytomegalovirus exposure and HLA in healthy donors. TCRdb keeps only in-frame clones here, not all; method: immunoSEQ multiplex PCR. Of about 210,000 clones detected, around 82% appear once; the ten largest clones hold about 1.8%. The sequenced sample consisted of PBMCs. The source of these receptors is a man aged 40-55 years in good health and CMV-seropositive. Each CDR3 is given with its conserved first and last residue. Fields, in order: clone size, J gene, D gene, CDR3 length, V gene, CDR3 DNA, CDR3 protein. A D gene is named only where the DNA matches it firmly. For some rows the clone size is stated as once, few or many, or as a class when expanded; others skip it.

abundance: .
j_gene: TRBJ2-1
d_gene: .
len: 15
v_gene: TRBV5-1
CDR3nt: TGCGCCAGCAGCGTACAGGGCGGCTCCTACAATGAGCAGTTCTTC
CDR3aa: CASSVQGGSYNEQFF

abundance: .
j_gene: TRBJ2-2
d_gene: .
len: 15
v_gene: TRBV7-6
CDR3nt: TGTGCCAGCAGCCTACTAGCCGGGGGCACCGGGGAGCTGTTTTTT
CDR3aa: CASSLLAGGTGELFF

abundance: .
j_gene: TRBJ2-5
d_gene: TRBD2
len: 15
v_gene: TRBV10-3
CDR3nt: TGTGCCATCAGTGCGGCCGGGGCGGGGGGGGAGACCCAGTACTTC
CDR3aa: CAISAAGAGGETQYF

abundance: .
j_gene: TRBJ2-1
d_gene: TRBD2
len: 18
v_gene: TRBV4-1
CDR3nt: TGCGCCAGCAGCCAAGATGAACTAGCGGGAACACCCTACAATGAGCAGTTCTTC
CDR3aa: CASSQDELAGTPYNEQFF

abundance: .
j_gene: TRBJ1-2
d_gene: TRBD1
len: 14
v_gene: TRBV5-1
CDR3nt: TGCGCCAGCAGCCGGGTTCAGACAGGGGATCATGGCACCTTC
CDR3aa: CASSRVQTGDHGTF

abundance: .
j_gene: TRBJ2-7
d_gene: .
len: 14
v_gene: TRBV6-6
CDR3nt: TGTGCCAGCTACTTGGGGGGATCGTCCTACGAGCAGTACTTC
CDR3aa: CASYLGGSSYEQYF

abundance: .
j_gene: TRBJ2-7
d_gene: .
len: 14
v_gene: TRBV6-4
CDR3nt: TGTGCCAGCAGTGAAGTATGGGCTTTAAGCGAGCAGTACTTC
CDR3aa: CASSEVWALSEQYF

abundance: once
j_gene: TRBJ2-7
d_gene: TRBD1
len: 16
v_gene: TRBV28
CDR3nt: TGTGCCAGCAGTTCCCCTTCGGGACAGCCGACCTACGAGCAGTACTTC
CDR3aa: CASSSPSGQPTYEQYF

abundance: .
j_gene: TRBJ2-1
d_gene: .
len: 11
v_gene: TRBV28
CDR3nt: TGTGCCAGCAAGGAGGGCTGGGAGCAGTTCTTC
CDR3aa: CASKEGWEQFF

abundance: .
j_gene: TRBJ2-1
d_gene: .
len: 15
v_gene: TRBV5-6
CDR3nt: TGTGCCAGCAGCCGCACAGCGGGTTGGTACAATGAGCAGTTCTTC
CDR3aa: CASSRTAGWYNEQFF

abundance: .
j_gene: TRBJ2-3
d_gene: .
len: 15
v_gene: TRBV7-7
CDR3nt: TGTGCCAGCAGCCCAACGACGGGGTGGTCAGATACGCAGTATTTT
CDR3aa: CASSPTTGWSDTQYF

abundance: .
j_gene: TRBJ2-7
d_gene: .
len: 15
v_gene: TRBV10-3
CDR3nt: TGTGCCATCAGCTCCAGTACAGGGACGAGCTACGAGCAGTACTTC
CDR3aa: CAISSSTGTSYEQYF

abundance: few
j_gene: TRBJ1-2
d_gene: TRBD1
len: 18
v_gene: TRBV2
CDR3nt: TGTGCCAGCAGGATAGCCCGGGACAGTACAAATCTATGGATACATTACACCTTC
CDR3aa: CASRIARDSTNLWIHYTF

abundance: .
j_gene: TRBJ2-3
d_gene: .
len: 14
v_gene: TRBV15
CDR3nt: TGTGCCACCAGCAGCGTCCGGGACACAGATACGCAGTATTTT
CDR3aa: CATSSVRDTDTQYF

abundance: .
j_gene: TRBJ2-1
d_gene: .
len: 14
v_gene: TRBV10-2
CDR3nt: TGCGCCAGCATCTCACCGAGCTCCTACAATGAGCAGTTCTTC
CDR3aa: CASISPSSYNEQFF

abundance: .
j_gene: TRBJ2-5
d_gene: TRBD2
len: 17
v_gene: TRBV7-2
CDR3nt: TGTGCCAGCAGCTTAGCGGTGAGCGGGAGTCGGCAAGAGACCCAGTACTTC
CDR3aa: CASSLAVSGSRQETQYF

abundance: .
j_gene: TRBJ2-3
d_gene: TRBD2
len: 12
v_gene: TRBV28
CDR3nt: TGTGCCAGCAGTTCCGGGACTAGCGCGCAGTATTTT
CDR3aa: CASSSGTSAQYF

abundance: .
j_gene: TRBJ2-5
d_gene: .
len: 14
v_gene: TRBV9
CDR3nt: TGTGCCAGCAGCTTGGGACTCACCCAAGAGACCCAGTACTTC
CDR3aa: CASSLGLTQETQYF

abundance: once
j_gene: TRBJ2-7
d_gene: .
len: 12
v_gene: TRBV2
CDR3nt: TGTGCCAGCAAGGGCAGGGACAACGAGCAGTACTTC
CDR3aa: CASKGRDNEQYF

abundance: few
j_gene: TRBJ2-4
d_gene: TRBD2
len: 19
v_gene: TRBV27
CDR3nt: TGTGCCAGCAGTTTAGGGCTAGCGGGAGCGGGCGTAGGCAAAAACATTCAGTACTTC
CDR3aa: CASSLGLAGAGVGKNIQYF

abundance: .
j_gene: TRBJ1-2
d_gene: .
len: 13
v_gene: TRBV19
CDR3nt: TGTGCCAGTAGTCTAGCAGGGGACTATGGCTACACCTTC
CDR3aa: CASSLAGDYGYTF

abundance: .
j_gene: TRBJ1-3
d_gene: .
len: 16
v_gene: TRBV9
CDR3nt: TGTGCCAGCAGCGTAGCTGCGACAGCCTCTGGAAACACCATATATTTT
CDR3aa: CASSVAATASGNTIYF

abundance: .
j_gene: TRBJ2-1
d_gene: .
len: 15
v_gene: TRBV5-1
CDR3nt: TGCGCCAGCAGCTTGACTAGAGGGTCGTATAGTGAGCAGTTCTTC
CDR3aa: CASSLTRGSYSEQFF

abundance: .
j_gene: TRBJ2-5
d_gene: .
len: 16
v_gene: TRBV19
CDR3nt: TGTGCCAGTAGTATAGGAGGGCACAGGGAAACTAAGACCCAGTACTTC
CDR3aa: CASSIGGHRETKTQYF

abundance: few
j_gene: TRBJ2-7
d_gene: TRBD1
len: 13
v_gene: TRBV5-5
CDR3nt: TGTGCCAGCAGCTGGGGACAGGGATACGAGCAGTACTTC
CDR3aa: CASSWGQGYEQYF

abundance: .
j_gene: TRBJ2-7
d_gene: TRBD1
len: 15
v_gene: TRBV10-2
CDR3nt: TGCGCCAGCAGTGAGCCCCCGACAGGGAGCTACGAGCAGTACTTC
CDR3aa: CASSEPPTGSYEQYF

abundance: .
j_gene: TRBJ2-7
d_gene: .
len: 13
v_gene: TRBV5-6
CDR3nt: TGTGCCAGCAGCCCCACGGAGGTCTACGAGCAGTACTTC
CDR3aa: CASSPTEVYEQYF

abundance: .
j_gene: TRBJ2-5
d_gene: .
len: 15
v_gene: TRBV7-8
CDR3nt: TGTGCCAGCAGGGACGGGACTCTTCAGCGAGAGACCCAGTACTTC
CDR3aa: CASRDGTLQRETQYF

abundance: .
j_gene: TRBJ2-1
d_gene: .
len: 11
v_gene: TRBV30
CDR3nt: TGTGCCTGGAGTGTACGGAATGAGCAGTTCTTC
CDR3aa: CAWSVRNEQFF

abundance: .
j_gene: TRBJ1-1
d_gene: TRBD1
len: 15
v_gene: TRBV27
CDR3nt: TGTGCCAGCAGTTTGAGCACGACAGGGGATACTGAAGCTTTCTTT
CDR3aa: CASSLSTTGDTEAFF

abundance: .
j_gene: TRBJ1-1
d_gene: TRBD1
len: 15
v_gene: TRBV19
CDR3nt: TGTGCCAGTACCCGGGACAGGGGTTTGAGCACTGAAGCTTTCTTT
CDR3aa: CASTRDRGLSTEAFF

abundance: .
j_gene: TRBJ2-7
d_gene: .
len: 11
v_gene: TRBV27
CDR3nt: TGTGCCAGCAGCTCTTACTACGAGCAGTACTTC
CDR3aa: CASSSYYEQYF

abundance: .
j_gene: TRBJ1-4
d_gene: TRBD1
len: 15
v_gene: TRBV5-1
CDR3nt: TGCGCCAGCAGCCAAGGGACAGGGGGGAATGAAAAACTGTTTTTT
CDR3aa: CASSQGTGGNEKLFF

abundance: few
j_gene: TRBJ2-5
d_gene: .
len: 13
v_gene: TRBV5-1
CDR3nt: TGCGCCAGCAGCTTGGAAGGGGGAGAGACCCAGTACTTC
CDR3aa: CASSLEGGETQYF

abundance: .
j_gene: TRBJ2-7
d_gene: .
len: 17
v_gene: TRBV14
CDR3nt: TGTGCCAGCAGCCCCTACCTAGGACTAGGGGGGCCCTACGAGCAGTACTTC
CDR3aa: CASSPYLGLGGPYEQYF

abundance: once
j_gene: TRBJ2-5
d_gene: TRBD2
len: 16
v_gene: TRBV18
CDR3nt: TGTGCCAGCTCATTCCTAATAGCGGGAGCGGGAGAGACCCAGTACTTC
CDR3aa: CASSFLIAGAGETQYF

abundance: .
j_gene: TRBJ2-5
d_gene: TRBD2
len: 15
v_gene: TRBV11-2
CDR3nt: TGTGCCAGCAGCTTAGCGGCTAGCGGGAGTGGGACCCAGTACTTC
CDR3aa: CASSLAASGSGTQYF

abundance: .
j_gene: TRBJ2-3
d_gene: .
len: 13
v_gene: TRBV10-1
CDR3nt: TGCGCCAGCAGTGAGAGGGGGAGAGATACGCAGTATTTT
CDR3aa: CASSERGRDTQYF

abundance: .
j_gene: TRBJ2-7
d_gene: TRBD1
len: 13
v_gene: TRBV7-8
CDR3nt: TGTGCCAGCAGCTCGGGGACAGCCAACGAGCAGTACTTC
CDR3aa: CASSSGTANEQYF

abundance: .
j_gene: TRBJ2-1
d_gene: .
len: 15
v_gene: TRBV19
CDR3nt: TGTGCCAGTAGTATAGGCCTAGCGACATACAATGAGCAGTTCTTC
CDR3aa: CASSIGLATYNEQFF

abundance: .
j_gene: TRBJ2-6
d_gene: TRBD2
len: 20
v_gene: TRBV4-2
CDR3nt: TGTGCCAGCAGCCAAGATCCCGGGACTAGCGGGAGAGGTGGGGCCAACGTCCTGACTTTC
CDR3aa: CASSQDPGTSGRGGANVLTF

abundance: .
j_gene: TRBJ2-1
d_gene: .
len: 11
v_gene: TRBV12-5
CDR3nt: TGTGCTAGTGGTTTGGACGCAGGGCAGTTCTTC
CDR3aa: CASGLDAGQFF

abundance: once
j_gene: TRBJ2-7
d_gene: TRBD1
len: 15
v_gene: TRBV4-3
CDR3nt: TGCGCCAGCAGCCTCTCCGGGACAGGGACCTACGAGCAGTACTTC
CDR3aa: CASSLSGTGTYEQYF

abundance: .
j_gene: TRBJ1-5
d_gene: .
len: 15
v_gene: TRBV5-4
CDR3nt: TGTGCCAGCAGCTTGAAAATCAGGGATAATCAGCCCCAGCATTTT
CDR3aa: CASSLKIRDNQPQHF

abundance: .
j_gene: TRBJ2-1
d_gene: TRBD1
len: 15
v_gene: TRBV5-1
CDR3nt: TGCGCCAGCAGCCCCCGGACAGGGGTAACCAATGAGCAGTTCTTC
CDR3aa: CASSPRTGVTNEQFF

abundance: .
j_gene: TRBJ2-3
d_gene: TRBD2
len: 14
v_gene: TRBV5-1
CDR3nt: TGCGCCAGCAGCCCTGGACTAGTGACAGATACGCAGTATTTT
CDR3aa: CASSPGLVTDTQYF